This T cell receptor beta chain was documented in a study of response to subunit inactivated influenza vaccine. This clonotype was observed many times. What it binds is unknown. The CDR3 is made up of 15 amino acids. Trimming stripped 6 bases from V and 0 bases from J, with 12 bases between. Germline CDR1 ENHRY, CDR2 SYGVKD. One entry per CDR3 protein, called by TCRdb with MiXCR from the RT-PCR reads. The repertoire holds some 480,000 distinct CDR3 sequences, over 9.5% seen once, with more than 10% in the top ten. General study points: With each seasonal influenza vaccination, the authors suggested, few new T cells are recruited.

J is TRBJ2-1 and V is TRBV10-3; D is perhaps TRBD2 (5 bases). The clonotype comes from a man aged 45-65 years who received an inactivated influenza vaccine. Here the sequenced sample was PBMCs from blood, taken 45 days after vaccination. CDR3 amino acids: CAIRPEGSSYNEQFF. In DNA, the CDR3 is TGTGCCATCAGACCAGAGGGTAGCTCCTACAATGAGCAGTTCTTC.